This passage covers 12 T cell receptor beta chains from one sample sequenced in a study of cytomegalovirus exposure and HLA in healthy donors. PCR involved 60 Vbeta and 13 Jbeta primers. Here immunoSEQ multiplex PCR was the method, and the copy in TCRdb shows in-frame clones only, minus some. The sample gives 150,000 to 200,000 clones, less than 90% of which show up once; 0.2% to 0.3% is in the top ten. Sequencing used PBMCs. Source of these receptors: a girl under two years old in good health and CMV-seronegative.

This chain connects TRBV4-1 to TRBJ2-7; a possible D gene is TRBD1 (5 bases). Trimming removed 0 bases at V and 2 bases at J, with 20 bases between. Looked up from germline, CDR1 is MGHRA and CDR2 is YSYEKL. This CDR3 spans 18 amino acids. Here the CDR3 reads CASSQEPEIGVGTYEQYF. The CDR3 DNA reads TGCGCCAGCAGCCAAGAACCGGAAATAGGGGTTGGGACCTACGAGCAGTACTTC.

The V gene is TRBV5-1, the J gene TRBJ1-2; tentative D call: TRBD1 (5 bases). CDR1 SGHRS and CDR2 YFSETQ come from the germline V gene. This CDR3 has 14 amino acids. Trimming cost V 0 bases and J 4 bases, with 10 bases left between them. This CDR3 reads CASSLVRGGYGYTF. The CDR3 DNA follows: TGCGCCAGCAGCTTGGTTCGGGGGGGCTATGGCTACACCTTC.

In this sample, this clone turned up once. The gene calls are TRBV30 and TRBJ1-5; unclear D gene. CDR3 length equals 15 residues. V lost 3 bases, J lost 0 bases, and 12 bases lay in between. Germline V gene data show CDR1 as GTSNPN and CDR2 as SVGIG (reference sequence). This CDR3 is CAWRRGEGSNQPQHF. CDR3 coding DNA: TGTGCCTGGAGACGGGGAGAGGGTAGCAATCAGCCCCAGCATTTT.

This clone was found once. V is TRBV19 and J is TRBJ2-3, with a possible D match to TRBD1 (6 bases). Deletions cut 7 bases from V and 11 bases from J, with 19 bases between. The CDR3 loop spans 13 amino acids. CDR1 and CDR2 (germline): LNHDA, SQIVND (reference sequence). The CDR3 loop is CASTEGLRGKQYF. The CDR3 DNA reads as TGTGCCAGTACTGAGGGGCTGAGGGGGAAGCAGTATTTT.

The J gene is TRBJ1-6, the V gene TRBV6-1; 9 nucleotides line up with TRBD1. The V gene's germline CDR1 is MNHNS and CDR2 SASEGT. This CDR3 spans 14 amino acids. V gave up 8 bases and J gave up 6 bases; unmatched junction bases: 5. The CDR3, as DNA: TGTGCCAGCGAGGGACAGGGCCTTAATTCACCCCTCCACTTT. Residues: CASEGQGLNSPLHF.

This clone was seen more than once but under ten times. The chain is built from TRBV15 and TRBJ2-3; possible D gene TRBD2, 6 bases. The CDR3 extends over 14 amino acids. The germline V and J ends were trimmed by 8 bases and 6 bases, with 18 bases remaining between them. In germline, CDR1 is LNHNV, CDR2 YYDKDF (reference sequence). The CDR3 DNA sequence: TGTGCCACCCGTCGGGGGTCTTCGTGGGATACGCAGTATTTT. Its protein is CATRRGSSWDTQYF.

The chain uses TRBV6-1 and TRBJ2-7, with TRBD2 as a possible D gene (6 bases). Germline CDR1 reads MNHNS; CDR2 reads SASEGT. Trimming cost V 3 bases and J 7 bases, with 22 bases left between them. The CDR3 has 16 amino acids. This chain's CDR3 is CASSEARDFRSGEQYF. In DNA form, the CDR3 reads TGTGCCAGCAGTGAGGCCCGGGACTTTCGTTCTGGGGAGCAGTACTTC.

This clone was observed once. Other nucleotide sequences from this sample produce the same CDR3. CDR3 residues: CASSPLGGNQPQHF. The CDR3 region has the DNA TGTGCCAGCTCACCCCTCGGGGGCAATCAGCCCCAGCATTTT. This chain connects TRBV18 to TRBJ1-5; no firm D call. The CDR3 sequence is 14 residues long. From germline, CDR1 is KGHSH and CDR2 LQKENI. Trimming took off 3 bases at V and 2 bases at J, with 8 bases between the two ends.

This clone has just one count. The chain employs TRBV7-8 and TRBJ1-3; TRBD1 agrees at 8 bases. With V trimmed by 3 bases and J by 3 bases, 7 bases remained unmatched. This CDR3 region has 16 residues. The germline V gene has CDR1 SGHVS and CDR2 FQNEAQ. The CDR3 DNA reads TGTGCCAGCAGCTTGGGCAGGGGGCGCGATGGAAACACCATATATTTT. Protein sequence: CASSLGRGRDGNTIYF.

The V gene is TRBV13, the J gene TRBJ1-1, with 8 bases fitting TRBD1. Trimming cost V 3 bases and J 5 bases; bases outside gene matches: 5. Germline V gene lookup returns CDR1 PRHDT and CDR2 FYEKMQ (reference sequence). This CDR3 is 14 amino acids long. This chain's CDR3 is CASSLTGQATEAFF. CDR3 nucleotide sequence: TGTGCCAGCAGCTTGACGGGACAGGCAACTGAAGCTTTCTTT.

This chain connects TRBV28 to TRBJ1-1; TRBD1 matches at 7 bases. From germline, CDR1 is MDHEN and CDR2 SYDVKM. This CDR3 is built from 17 residues. The V and J ends lost 5 bases and 5 bases, in that order; junction bases with no gene match: 17. The CDR3 sequence: CASSANVQGQYETEAFF. CDR3 DNA: TGTGCCAGCAGTGCCAACGTACAGGGGCAGTATGAGACTGAAGCTTTCTTT. Full variable domain (missing parts from reference TRBV28 and TRBJ1-1): DVKVTQSSRYLVKRTGEKVFLECVQDMDHENMFWYRQDPGLGLRLIYFSYDVKMKEKGDIPEGYSVSREKKERFSLILESASTNQTSMYLCASSANVQGQYETEAFFGQGTRLTVV.

This rearrangement joins TRBV4-2 to TRBJ2-5; tentatively, D is TRBD2 (7 bases). Germline assignment: CDR1 LGHNA and CDR2 YNFKEQ. CDR3 size: 17 residues. Trimming took off 1 base at V and 3 bases at J, with 18 bases between the two ends. The CDR3 region is CASSQGSWRGLEETQYF. The CDR3 region has the DNA TGTGCCAGCAGCCAAGGGTCCTGGCGGGGGCTCGAAGAGACCCAGTACTTC.